These 5 T cell receptor beta chains share one sample of origin, sequenced in a study of beta chain features in type 1 diabetes. The antigens for these receptors are not known. The study, taken as a whole, reports: The study found moderately but significantly shorter TCRB CDR3s in all four CD4+ subsets of Type 1 diabetes patients.

TCRB transcripts that were expressed got sequenced, as all of the isolated RNA had been reverse transcribed. Clones were read by immunoSEQ multiplex PCR, and TCRdb kept only the in-frame ones, dropping some. The sample lists 300,000 or so clones, approximately 15% seen once, with 0.015% in the top ten. Source material: naive CD4+ T cells from blood. The source is a woman aged 18 to 35 with type 1 diabetes.

A few counts support this clone. The chain combines TRBV21-1 with TRBJ2-3; the tabulated D call, TRBD2, remains unverified against the DNA. TRBV21-1 is a pseudogene segment. The CDR3 runs to 13 residues. The CDR3 sequence is CASQAGGPDTQYF. The CDR3 DNA reads TGTGCCAGCCAAGCGGGAGGCCCAGATACGCAGTATTTT.

This clone occurred a few times. J is TRBJ2-2 and V is TRBV11-2; 9 positions match TRBD1. V trimming: 5 bases; J trimming: 4 bases; junction bases outside the gene matches: 11. This CDR3 spans 17 amino acids. The germline CDR1 and CDR2 sequences are SGHAT and FQNNGV. In DNA form, the CDR3 reads TGTGCCAGCAGCCCCGATGGGACAGGGCAACCCACCGGGGAGCTGTTTTTT. Amino acids: CASSPDGTGQPTGELFF.

In this sample, this clone turned up a few times. This chain uses TRBV11-3 with TRBJ2-1, with TRBD2 matching 13 bases. This CDR3 has 16 amino acids. V trimming: 4 bases; J trimming: 8 bases; junction bases outside the gene matches: 8. The germline gives CDR1 SGHNT, CDR2 YENEEA. Written as DNA, the CDR3 is TGTGCCAGCAGCTACCGGGGACTAGCGGGATGGGATGAGCAGTTCTTC. This codes for CASSYRGLAGWDEQFF.

This clone was recorded many times. The chain couples TRBV23-1 to TRBJ1-5, with 7 bases aligning to TRBD1. TRBV23-1 is annotated as an ORF whose role is uncertain. The CDR3 loop spans 14 amino acids. J gave up 1 base and V 6 bases, and 3 bases lay outside the gene matches. This CDR3 is CASRPQGSNQPQHF. CDR3 nucleotide sequence: TGCGCCAGCAGGCCACAGGGGAGCAATCAGCCCCAGCATTTT.

This sequence joins TRBV6-6 and TRBJ2-1; TRBD2 aligns across 8 bases. The J segment lost 6 bases and the V segment lost 6 bases, leaving 4 bases of the junction unmatched. Germline V gene data show CDR1 as MNHNY and CDR2 as SVGAGI (reference sequence). This CDR3 contains 13 residues. The CDR3 DNA follows: TGTGCCAGCAGCCGACTAGCGTCCAATGAGCAGTTCTTC. Its translation is CASSRLASNEQFF.